These 7 T cell receptor beta chains were all obtained from the same sample, sequenced in a study of Graves' ophthalmopathy and Graves' hyperthyroidism. Amplifying from RNA transcripts, the study obtained TCR beta CDR3 regions. Amplification began with first-round RT-PCR using HTBI primers, then second-round multiplex PCR was performed. TCRdb re-called the multiplex PCR reads with MiXCR, one entry per CDR3 protein. The sample carries about 1.2 million distinct CDR3 sequences, 35% to 40% recorded once. The specimen was peripheral blood or thyroid tissue (not recorded which). Every receptor here comes from an adult man with Graves' hyperthyroidism.

In DNA, the CDR3 is TGTGCCAGCAGCCCCCGATCCGGTCGTGGCGATACGCAGTATTTT. Protein product: CASSPRSGRGDTQYF. This chain connects TRBV7-6 to TRBJ2-3, with D uncertain. V was cut by 5 bases and J by 6 bases, with 18 bases left in between. The CDR3 totals 15 residues. Looked up from germline, CDR1 is SGHVS and CDR2 is FNYEAQ.

The count of this clonotype is one. The gene calls are TRBV7-2 and TRBJ2-2, with a tentative D call TRBD1 (6 bases). The V and J ends lost 7 bases and 5 bases respectively, with 14 bases between them. The CDR3 runs to 14 residues. Germline lookup yields CDR1 SGHTA and CDR2 FQGNSA. The CDR3 coding sequence is TGTGCCAGCAAGGACAGACAAACAACCGGGGAGCTGTTTTTT. Translated: CASKDRQTTGELFF.

The genes are TRBV28 and TRBJ1-5; 9 bases match TRBD1. The ends lost 5 bases at V and 3 bases at J; junction bases unmatched: 8. Germline V gene lookup returns CDR1 MDHEN and CDR2 SYDVKM. The CDR3 runs to 16 residues. The CDR3 DNA is TGTGCCAGCAGTCCTCGGACAGGGGCAACCAATCAGCCCCAGCATTTT. Encoded protein: CASSPRTGATNQPQHF.

Only a few counts were recorded for this clonotype. This sequence joins TRBV24-1 and TRBJ2-3, with 8 bases lining up with TRBD2. This CDR3 contains 13 residues. The junction had 4 bases not matched to a gene; V was cut back by 9 bases and J by 3 bases. Germline assignment: CDR1 KGHDR and CDR2 SFDVKD. The CDR3 spells CATRGTSTDTQYF. CDR3 sequence (DNA): TGTGCCACCCGGGGGACTAGTACAGATACGCAGTATTTT.

In this sample, this clonotype turned up a few times. The CDR3 reads CASSLWRANYNQPQHF. The CDR3 DNA reads TGTGCCAGCAGCTTGTGGAGGGCTAATTACAATCAGCCCCAGCATTTT. The V call is TRBV12-3 or TRBV12-4, the J call TRBJ1-5; D is uncertain. V was cut by 6 bases and J by 3 bases, with 18 bases left in between. The length of the CDR3 is 16 residues.

V usage is TRBV6-5 and J usage is TRBJ2-5; D unresolved. CDR3 length: 15 amino acids. Trimming left V 0 bases short and J 5 bases short, with 13 bases between. The germline CDR1 and CDR2 sequences are MNHEY and SVGAGI. The CDR3 is CASSYSIARRETQYF. CDR3 nucleotides: TGTGCCAGCAGTTACTCGATTGCCCGAAGGGAGACCCAGTACTTC.

This clonotype was counted many times. This chain links TRBV5-6 with TRBJ2-7, with a weak D call TRBD2 (6 bases). The CDR3 sequence is 14 residues long. The V end was cut by 5 bases, the J end by 7 bases, with 19 bases between. The germline V gene encodes CDR1 SGHDT and CDR2 YYEEEE. The CDR3 bases are TGTGCCAGCAGGAGAACCGGGGGAAGTCGAGAGCAGTACTTC. Translation gives CASRRTGGSREQYF.